This T cell receptor (beta chain) was documented in a study of OX40 agonist ivuxolimab in advanced cancers. Background on the study: Of mixed ages from about 20 to 80 and averaging about 56 years, the group was about 80% male. Study-wide points: More expanded clones were seen, on average, in CD8+ T cells than in CD4+. Among the nonresponders, some also had low normalized T-cell clonal expansion. With doses of 0.1 to 3.0 mg/kg, CD4+ and CD8+ blood T cells had undergone clonal expansion by week 6.

The germline V and J ends were trimmed by 2 bases and 4 bases, with 12 bases remaining between them. Germline CDR1 is SGDLS and CDR2 is YYNGEE. The CDR3 totals 14 residues. Worth noting for this clone: Its antigen is not identified.

Libraries were prepared by immunoSEQ multiplex PCR; TCRdb keeps only in-frame clonotypes and omits some of them. The table has tens of thousands of clones, nearly 90% seen once. This chain joins TRBV9 and TRBJ2-5; weak D call: TRBD2 (6 bases). The sequences come from CD4+ or CD8+ T cells sorted from blood, collected in a trial of the OX40 agonist ivuxolimab. This TCR came from an adult with an advanced solid tumor such as melanoma, head and neck, liver or kidney cancer. The CDR3 coding sequence is TGTGCCAGCAGCGTGGGTTCGGGGGTAGAGACCCAGTACTTC. This encodes CASSVGSGVETQYF.